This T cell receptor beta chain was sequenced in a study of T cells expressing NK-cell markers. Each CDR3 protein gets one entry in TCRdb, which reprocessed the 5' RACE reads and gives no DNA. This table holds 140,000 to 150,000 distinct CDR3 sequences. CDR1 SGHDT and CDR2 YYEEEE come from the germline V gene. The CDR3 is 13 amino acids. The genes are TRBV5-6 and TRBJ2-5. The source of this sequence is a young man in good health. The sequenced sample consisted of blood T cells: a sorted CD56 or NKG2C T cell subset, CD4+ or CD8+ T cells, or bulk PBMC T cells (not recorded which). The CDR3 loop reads CASSWWYQETQYF.